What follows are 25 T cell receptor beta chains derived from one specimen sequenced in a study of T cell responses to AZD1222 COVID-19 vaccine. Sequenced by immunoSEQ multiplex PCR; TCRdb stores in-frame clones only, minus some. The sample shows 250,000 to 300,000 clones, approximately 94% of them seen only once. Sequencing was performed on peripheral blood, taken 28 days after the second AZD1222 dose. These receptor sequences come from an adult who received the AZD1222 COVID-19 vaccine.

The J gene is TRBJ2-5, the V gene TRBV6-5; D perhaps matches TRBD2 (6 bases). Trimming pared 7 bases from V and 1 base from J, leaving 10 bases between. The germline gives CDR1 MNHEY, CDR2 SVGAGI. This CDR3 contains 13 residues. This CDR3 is CASKRTIQETQYF. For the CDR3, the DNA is TGTGCCAGCAAACGGACTATCCAAGAGACCCAGTACTTC.

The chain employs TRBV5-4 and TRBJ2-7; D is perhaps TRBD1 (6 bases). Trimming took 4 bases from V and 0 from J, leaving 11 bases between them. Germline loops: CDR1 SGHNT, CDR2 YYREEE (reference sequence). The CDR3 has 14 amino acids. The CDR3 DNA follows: TGTGCCAGCAGCCAAGACAGGAGCTCCTACGAGCAGTACTTC. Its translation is CASSQDRSSYEQYF.

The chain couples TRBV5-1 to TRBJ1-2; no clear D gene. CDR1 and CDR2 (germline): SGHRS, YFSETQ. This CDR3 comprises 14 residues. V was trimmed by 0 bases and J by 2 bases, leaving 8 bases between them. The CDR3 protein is CASSLAQQNYGYTF. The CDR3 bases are TGCGCCAGCAGCTTGGCCCAACAGAACTATGGCTACACCTTC.

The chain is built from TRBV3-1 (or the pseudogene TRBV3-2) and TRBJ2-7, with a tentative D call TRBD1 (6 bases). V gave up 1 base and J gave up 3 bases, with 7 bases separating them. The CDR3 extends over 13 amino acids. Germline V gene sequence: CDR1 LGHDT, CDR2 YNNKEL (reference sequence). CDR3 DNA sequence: TGTGCCAGCAGCCAAGGGACAGACTACGAGCAGTACTTC. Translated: CASSQGTDYEQYF.

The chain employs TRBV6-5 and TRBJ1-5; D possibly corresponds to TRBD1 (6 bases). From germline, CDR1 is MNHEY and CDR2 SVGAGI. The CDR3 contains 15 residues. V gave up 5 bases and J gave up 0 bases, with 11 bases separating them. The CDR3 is CASSQDSYSNQPQHF. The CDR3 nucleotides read TGTGCCAGCAGTCAGGACAGTTATAGCAATCAGCCCCAGCATTTT.

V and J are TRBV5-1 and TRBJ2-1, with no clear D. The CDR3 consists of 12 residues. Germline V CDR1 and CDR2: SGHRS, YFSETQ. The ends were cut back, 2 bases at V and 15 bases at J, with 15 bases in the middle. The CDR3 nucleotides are TGCGCCAGCAGCTTTGCGGAACAGCGCCCGTTCTTC. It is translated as CASSFAEQRPFF.

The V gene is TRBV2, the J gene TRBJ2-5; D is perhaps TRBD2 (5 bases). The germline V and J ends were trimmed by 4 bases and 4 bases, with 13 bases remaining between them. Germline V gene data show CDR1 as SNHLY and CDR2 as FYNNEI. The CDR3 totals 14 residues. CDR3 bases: TGTGCCAGCAGTGTCCGGGATATTCCAGAGACCCAGTACTTC. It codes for CASSVRDIPETQYF.

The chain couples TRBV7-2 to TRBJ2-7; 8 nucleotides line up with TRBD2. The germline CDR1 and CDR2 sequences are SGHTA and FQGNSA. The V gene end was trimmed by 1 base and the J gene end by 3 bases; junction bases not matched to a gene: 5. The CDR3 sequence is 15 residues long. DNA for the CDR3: TGTGCCAGCAGCTTAGAAGCGGGAGAGGGCTACGAGCAGTACTTC. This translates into CASSLEAGEGYEQYF. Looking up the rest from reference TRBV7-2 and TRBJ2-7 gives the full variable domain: GAGVSQSPSNKVTEKGKDVELRCDPISGHTALYWYRQSLGQGLEFLIYFQGNSAPDKSGLPSDRFSAERTGGSVSTLTIQRTQQEDSAVYLCASSLEAGEGYEQYFGPGTRLTVT.

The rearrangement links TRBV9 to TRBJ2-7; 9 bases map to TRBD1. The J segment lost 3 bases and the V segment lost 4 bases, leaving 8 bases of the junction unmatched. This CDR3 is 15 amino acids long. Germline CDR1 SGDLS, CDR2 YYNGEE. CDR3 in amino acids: CASSPSGTGIYEQYF. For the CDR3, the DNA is TGTGCCAGCAGCCCGTCCGGGACAGGGATCTACGAGCAGTACTTC.

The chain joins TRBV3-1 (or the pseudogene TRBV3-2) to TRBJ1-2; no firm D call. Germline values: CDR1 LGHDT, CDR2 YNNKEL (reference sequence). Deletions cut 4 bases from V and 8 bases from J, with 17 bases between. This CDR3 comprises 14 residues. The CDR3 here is CASSPSEGLGGYTF. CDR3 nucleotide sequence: TGTGCCAGCAGCCCATCAGAGGGCCTAGGCGGCTACACCTTC.

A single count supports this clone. The CDR3 DNA reads TGCGCCAGCAGCTTGCCCGTTGCTAACTATGGCTACACCTTC. As protein: CASSLPVANYGYTF. This chain uses TRBV5-1 with TRBJ1-2; D ambiguous. There are 14 residues in the CDR3. Germline lookup yields CDR1 SGHRS and CDR2 YFSETQ. The V and J ends lost 1 base and 0 bases respectively, with 7 bases between them.

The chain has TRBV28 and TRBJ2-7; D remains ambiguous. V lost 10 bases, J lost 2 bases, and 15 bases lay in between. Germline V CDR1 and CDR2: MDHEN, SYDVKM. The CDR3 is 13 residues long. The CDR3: CATLQWSTYEQYF. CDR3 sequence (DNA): TGTGCCACCCTCCAATGGAGCACCTACGAGCAGTACTTC.

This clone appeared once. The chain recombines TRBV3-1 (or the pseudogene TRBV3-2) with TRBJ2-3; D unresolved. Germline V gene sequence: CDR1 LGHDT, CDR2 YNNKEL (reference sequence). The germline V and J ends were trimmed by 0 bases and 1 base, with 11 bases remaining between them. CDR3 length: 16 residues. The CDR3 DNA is TGTGCCAGCAGCCAAGAGGTCCTCCAGGGCACAGATACGCAGTATTTT. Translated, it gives CASSQEVLQGTDTQYF.

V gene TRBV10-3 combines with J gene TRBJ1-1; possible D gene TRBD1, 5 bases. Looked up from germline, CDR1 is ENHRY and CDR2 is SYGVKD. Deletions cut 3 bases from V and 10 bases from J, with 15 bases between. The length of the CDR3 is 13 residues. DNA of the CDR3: TGTGCCATCAGTGATTACGGGCCCGGGGGAGCTTTCTTT. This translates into CAISDYGPGGAFF.

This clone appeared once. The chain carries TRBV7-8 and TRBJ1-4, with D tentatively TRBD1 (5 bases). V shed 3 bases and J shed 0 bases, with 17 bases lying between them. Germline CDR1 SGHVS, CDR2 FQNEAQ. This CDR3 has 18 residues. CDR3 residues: CASSFYKGKLATNEKLFF. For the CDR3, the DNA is TGTGCCAGCAGCTTCTATAAGGGGAAACTTGCAACTAATGAAAAACTGTTTTTT.

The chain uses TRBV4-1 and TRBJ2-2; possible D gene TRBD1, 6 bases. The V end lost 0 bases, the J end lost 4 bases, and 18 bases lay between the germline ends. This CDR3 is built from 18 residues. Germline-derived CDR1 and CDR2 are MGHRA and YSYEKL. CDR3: CASSQEAVDSPSTGELFF. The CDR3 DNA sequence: TGCGCCAGCAGCCAAGAGGCGGTGGACAGCCCGTCCACCGGGGAGCTGTTTTTT.

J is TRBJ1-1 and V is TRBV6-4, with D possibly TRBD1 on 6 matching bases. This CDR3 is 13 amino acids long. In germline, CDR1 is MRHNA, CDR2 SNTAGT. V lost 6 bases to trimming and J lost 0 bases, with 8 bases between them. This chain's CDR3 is CASRRTVNTEAFF. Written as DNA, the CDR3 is TGTGCCAGCAGGAGGACAGTGAACACTGAAGCTTTCTTT.

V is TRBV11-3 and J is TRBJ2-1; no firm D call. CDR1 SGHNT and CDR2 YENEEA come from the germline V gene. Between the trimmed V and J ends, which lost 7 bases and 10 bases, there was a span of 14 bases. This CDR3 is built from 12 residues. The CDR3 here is CASNSPRVEQFF. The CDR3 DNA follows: TGTGCCAGCAACTCCCCCCGGGTGGAGCAGTTCTTC. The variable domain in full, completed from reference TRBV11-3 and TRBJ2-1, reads EAGVVQSPRYKIIEKKQPVAFWCNPISGHNTLYWYLQNLGQGPELLIRYENEEAVDDSQLPKDRFSAERLKGVDSTLKIQPAELGDSAVYLCASNSPRVEQFFGPGTRLTVL.

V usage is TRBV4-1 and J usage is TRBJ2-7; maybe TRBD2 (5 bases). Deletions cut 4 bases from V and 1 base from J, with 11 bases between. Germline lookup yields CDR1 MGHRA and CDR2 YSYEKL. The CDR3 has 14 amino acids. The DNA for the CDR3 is TGCGCCAGCAGCCCCTTACGAGGGTCCTACGAGCAGTACTTC. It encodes CASSPLRGSYEQYF.

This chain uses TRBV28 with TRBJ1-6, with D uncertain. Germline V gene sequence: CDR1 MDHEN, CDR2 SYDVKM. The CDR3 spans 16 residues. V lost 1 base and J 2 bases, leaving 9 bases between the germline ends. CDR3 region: CASSLSGSTYNSPLHF. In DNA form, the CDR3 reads TGTGCCAGCAGTTTATCCGGGAGTACCTATAATTCACCCCTCCACTTT.

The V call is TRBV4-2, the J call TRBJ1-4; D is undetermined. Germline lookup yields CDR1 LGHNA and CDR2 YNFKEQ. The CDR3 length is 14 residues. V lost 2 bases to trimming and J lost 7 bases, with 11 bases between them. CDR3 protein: CASSQRTSGEKLFF. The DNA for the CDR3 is TGTGCCAGCAGCCAACGGACGAGTGGTGAAAAACTGTTTTTT.

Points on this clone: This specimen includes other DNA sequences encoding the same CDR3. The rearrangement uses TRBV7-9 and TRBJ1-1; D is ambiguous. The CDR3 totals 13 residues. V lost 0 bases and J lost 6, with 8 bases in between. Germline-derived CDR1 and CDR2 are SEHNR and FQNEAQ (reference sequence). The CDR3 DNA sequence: TGTGCCAGCAGCTTAGCGGGTGTCGCTGAAGCTTTCTTT. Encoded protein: CASSLAGVAEAFF.

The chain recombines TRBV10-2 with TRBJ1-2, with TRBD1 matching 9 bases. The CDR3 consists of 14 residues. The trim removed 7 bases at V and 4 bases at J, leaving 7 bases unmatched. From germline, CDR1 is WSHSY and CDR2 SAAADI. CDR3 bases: TGCGCCAGCACGTATTGGGGACAGGGCTATGGCTACACCTTC. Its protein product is CASTYWGQGYGYTF.

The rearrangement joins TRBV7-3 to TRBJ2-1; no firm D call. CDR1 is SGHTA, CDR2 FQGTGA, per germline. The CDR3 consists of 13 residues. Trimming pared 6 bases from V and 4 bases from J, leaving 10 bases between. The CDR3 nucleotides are TGTGCCAGCAGTTCTTACGGGTACAATGAGCAGTTCTTC. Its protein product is CASSSYGYNEQFF.

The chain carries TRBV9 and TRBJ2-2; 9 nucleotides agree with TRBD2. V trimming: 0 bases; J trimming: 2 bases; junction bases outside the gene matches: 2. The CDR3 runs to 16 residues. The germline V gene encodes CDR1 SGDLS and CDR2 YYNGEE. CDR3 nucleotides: TGTGCCAGCAGCGTAGGAGCGGGGGGAAACACCGGGGAGCTGTTTTTT. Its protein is CASSVGAGGNTGELFF.